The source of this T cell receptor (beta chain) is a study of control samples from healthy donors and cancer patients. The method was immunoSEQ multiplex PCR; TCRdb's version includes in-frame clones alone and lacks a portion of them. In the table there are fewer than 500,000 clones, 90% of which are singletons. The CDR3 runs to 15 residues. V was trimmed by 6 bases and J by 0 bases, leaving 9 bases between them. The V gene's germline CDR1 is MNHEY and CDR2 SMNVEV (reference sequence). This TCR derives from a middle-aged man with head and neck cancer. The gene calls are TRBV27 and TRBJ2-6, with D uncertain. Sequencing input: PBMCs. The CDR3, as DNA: TGTGCCAGCAGCCCGGATTCCTCTGGGGCCAACGTCCTGACTTTC. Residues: CASSPDSSGANVLTF. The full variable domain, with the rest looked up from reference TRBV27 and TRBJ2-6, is EAQVTQNPRYLITVTGKKLTVTCSQNMNHEYMSWYRQDPGLGLRQIYYSMNVEVTDKGDVPEGYKVSRKEKRNFPLILESPSPNQTSLYFCASSPDSSGANVLTFGAGSRLTVL.